The 4 T cell receptor beta chains reported below all come from one sample, sequenced in a study of blood T cell repertoires in COVID-19. Libraries were prepared by immunoSEQ multiplex PCR; TCRdb keeps only in-frame clonotypes and omits some of them. The top ten clones hold around 3.9% of a sample with 63,000 or so clones, about 88% of them seen once. Sequencing was performed on peripheral blood. These TCRs come from a man between 65 and 85 years old with active COVID-19.

The rearrangement links TRBV7-9 to TRBJ2-1; 8 bases are shared with TRBD2. The CDR3 is made up of 16 amino acids. The germline gives CDR1 SEHNR, CDR2 FQNEAQ (reference sequence). The junction had 13 bases not matched to a gene; V was cut back by 7 bases and J by 5 bases. The DNA for the CDR3 is TGTGCCAGCAACCAGTGGGGCCTAGCGGGTGACAATGAGCAGTTCTTC. This codes for CASNQWGLAGDNEQFF.

The genes are TRBV19 and TRBJ1-4, with TRBD1 as a possible D gene (6 bases). This CDR3 has 15 amino acids. Trimming stripped 3 bases from V and 8 bases from J, with 16 bases between. Germline CDR1 reads LNHDA; CDR2 reads SQIVND (reference sequence). CDR3 in amino acids: CASSIGGGAGEKLFF. CDR3 bases: TGTGCCAGTAGTATCGGGGGGGGCGCGGGAGAAAAACTGTTTTTT.

The chain couples TRBV5-8 to TRBJ2-3, with D tentatively TRBD2 (6 bases). CDR1 SGHTS and CDR2 YDEGEE come from the germline V gene. V was cut by 3 bases and J by 0 bases, with 14 bases left in between. CDR3 length: 16 residues. The CDR3 is CASSSGRRGSTDTQYF. The CDR3 bases are TGTGCCAGCAGCTCCGGTCGCCGGGGGAGCACAGATACGCAGTATTTT.

By its share, this clone is medium-sized. This rearrangement joins TRBV7-6 to TRBJ1-2; maybe TRBD1 (5 bases). Germline V CDR1 and CDR2: SGHVS, FNYEAQ. Trimming shortened V by 3 bases and J by 2 bases, and 16 bases separated the two germline ends. This CDR3 has 16 amino acids. Here the CDR3 reads CASSFGGSAQNYGYTF. CDR3 in DNA: TGTGCCAGCAGCTTTGGGGGGTCAGCCCAAAACTATGGCTACACCTTC.